Listed here are 3 T cell receptor beta chains from one sample, sequenced in a study of T cell repertoires in cytomegalovirus infection. Their recognized antigens are unknown. A single record per CDR3 protein comes from TCRdb applying MiXCR to the reads. Altogether about 770,000 distinct CDR3 sequences are present, around 29% being singletons, with the ten largest covering 13%. Sample: cultured CD8+ T cells from PBMCs, taken from culture after CMV antigen stimulation. The receptors stem from a human donor in good health (CMV status not recorded). Some clones in this sample may be carry-over from other donors' samples.

The J gene is TRBJ2-7, the V gene TRBV12-3 or TRBV12-4, with 7 nucleotides matching TRBD1. CDR3 length: 14 amino acids. The V and J ends lost 1 base and 5 bases, in that order; junction bases with no gene match: 5. DNA of the CDR3: TGTGCCAGCAGTTTAGGGGCAGGGGGAAACGAGCAGTACGTC. Protein product: CASSLGAGGNEQYV.

Written as DNA, the CDR3 is TGTGCCAGCAGTTACGCCGACTGGGGATCACCCCTCCACTTT. This translates into CASSYADWGSPLHF. V usage is TRBV6-2 or TRBV6-3 and J usage is TRBJ1-6; D call uncertain. V lost 2 bases, J lost 10 bases, and 12 bases lay in between. The CDR3 is 14 residues long. In germline, CDR1 is MNHEY, CDR2 SVGEGT.

V usage is TRBV6-5 and J usage is TRBJ1-1; possibly TRBD1 for D (6 bases). The V gene lost 8 bases and the J gene lost 4 bases, with 17 bases spanning the gap. Germline loops: CDR1 MNHEY, CDR2 SVGAGI. This CDR3 region has 14 residues. The CDR3 is CASRMGGGGTEAFF. The CDR3 nucleotides are TGTGCCAGCCGTATGGGGGGCGGGGGCACTGAAGCTTTCTTT.